The clone carrying this T cell receptor (beta chain) was picked up a small number of times. In the source study's methods: How many nucleated cells were present was estimated from reference gene primer amplification. Only in-frame clones appear in the TCRdb table, and some are missing; sequencing was by immunoSEQ multiplex PCR. The V and J calls and clone size come from that table; D and trimming were worked out from the DNA. The data contain about 410,000 clones, 80% to 90% of them seen just once; the ten biggest clones take up under 1.5%. The sample originates from a study of blood T cell repertoires in COVID-19. Study as a whole: T cells, B-cell-depleted T cells, or PBMCs supplied cDNA or gDNA.

The origin of this receptor is a woman in her 30s with active or convalescent COVID-19. Input material: peripheral blood.

The CDR3 bases are TGTGCCAGCTTCGACAGGGTGAACACTGAAGCTTTCTTT. This gives the protein CASFDRVNTEAFF. This chain uses TRBV2 with TRBJ1-1; 7 bases align to TRBD1. Germline CDR1 is SNHLY and CDR2 is FYNNEI. After removal of 8 bases from V and 0 bases from J, the junction contained 3 bases not matched to a gene. The CDR3 runs 13 residues.